This T cell receptor (beta chain) was obtained from a study of blood T cells in healthy people across ages. As regards this clonotype: One end of the junction is discordant with germline, which a read error may explain.

CDR1 is SEHNR and CDR2 is FQNEAQ in the germline V gene (reference sequence). The CDR3 sequence is 18 residues long. It was with a sample-barcoded 5' primer and a J-beta primer mix that a second PCR of about 7 to 12 cycles was run. From the 5' RACE reads, TCRdb called clonotypes with MiXCR, one entry per CDR3 protein. The sample has hundreds of thousands of distinct CDR3 sequences, approximately 53% seen once. V usage is TRBV7-9 and J usage is TRBJ2-3; D is undetermined. The TCR was taken from a man of 80 years or more in good health. The sample taken for sequencing was blood. The CDR3 sequence: CASSRPSPLAGSTDTQYF. CDR3 DNA: TGTGCTAGCAGCCGACCCTCCCCGTTAGCAGGAAGCACAGATACGCAGTATTTT.